These 27 T cell receptor beta chains were sequenced from one sample in a study of human T cells and chemical hapten exposure. Unfractionated whole blood was the source of the extracted total RNA. TCRdb recomputed calls from the 5' RACE reads with MiXCR, one row per CDR3 protein. The table has around 80,000 distinct CDR3 sequences, approximately 16% seen once. These receptors came from a female donor in good health.

This clonotype has at least ten counts. The rearrangement joins TRBV3-1 to TRBJ2-7; 13 nucleotides align to TRBD2. This CDR3 contains 15 residues. The germline CDR1 and CDR2 sequences are LGHDT and YNNKEL (reference sequence). Trimming took 4 bases from V and 2 from J; bases not matched to a gene: 2. The CDR3 bases are TGTGCCAGCAGCCCGGGACTAGCGGGGACCTACGAGCAGTACTTC. Protein product: CASSPGLAGTYEQYF.

This rearrangement joins TRBV7-2 to TRBJ2-3; unclear D gene. The CDR3 consists of 15 residues. V lost 6 bases to trimming and J lost 4 bases, with 17 bases between them. Per germline, CDR1 SGHTA and CDR2 FQGNSA. CDR3 sequence: CASRPTRAQADTQYF. Here the CDR3 DNA reads TGTGCCAGCAGACCCACCCGGGCCCAAGCAGATACGCAGTATTTT.

The V gene is TRBV28, the J gene TRBJ1-2, with 12 bases lining up with TRBD1. J was trimmed by 6 bases and V by 6 bases; bases with no gene match: 11. Looked up from germline, CDR1 is MDHEN and CDR2 is SYDVKM. The CDR3 spans 16 residues. The CDR3 loop is CASSSPGTGGADGYTF. The CDR3 DNA sequence: TGTGCCAGCAGCAGCCCCGGGACAGGGGGCGCGGATGGCTACACCTTC.

V is TRBV12-3 or TRBV12-4 and J is TRBJ2-1; 8 nucleotides line up with TRBD2. V gave up 5 bases and J gave up 4 bases; unmatched junction bases: 10. The CDR3 sequence is 16 residues long. The CDR3 region is CASSPRVAGKYNEQFF. The CDR3 nucleotides read TGTGCCAGCAGTCCCCGAGTAGCGGGGAAATACAATGAGCAGTTCTTC.

The V call is TRBV5-1, the J call TRBJ1-1, with TRBD1 matching 9 bases. Germline CDR1 is SGHRS and CDR2 is YFSETQ. The CDR3 is 16 amino acids. After removal of 4 bases from V and 4 bases from J, the junction contained 11 bases not matched to a gene. CDR3: CASSVIPGQGSTEAFF. The CDR3 nucleotides read TGCGCCAGCAGCGTTATCCCGGGACAGGGTTCCACTGAAGCTTTCTTT.

This clonotype was counted only a few times. The rearrangement uses TRBV6-5 and TRBJ2-3; D uncertain. V was shortened by 5 bases and J by 6 bases, with 12 bases between the two germline ends. The CDR3 has 13 residues. Germline V gives CDR1 MNHEY, CDR2 SVGAGI. CDR3 nucleotide sequence: TGTGCCAGCAGTGACCCCCAGATGGATACGCAGTATTTT. It specifies CASSDPQMDTQYF.

The chain recombines TRBV27 with TRBJ2-3; D is tentatively TRBD1 or TRBD2 (7 bases each). The germline CDR1 and CDR2 sequences are MNHEY and SMNVEV (reference sequence). V was clipped by 4 bases and J by 2 bases, with 13 bases between them. The CDR3 is 15 amino acids. In DNA form, the CDR3 reads TGTGCCAGCAGTTCAACAGGGGACTACACAGATACGCAGTATTTT. It specifies CASSSTGDYTDTQYF.

The chain joins TRBV6-4 to TRBJ2-1; D remains ambiguous. Germline V gives CDR1 MRHNA, CDR2 SNTAGT. V was cut by 7 bases and J by 9 bases, with 13 bases left in between. The CDR3 extends over 12 amino acids. The CDR3 DNA is TGTGCCAGCAACCGCGGACGGGCTGAGCAGTTCTTC. Encoded protein: CASNRGRAEQFF.

The chain has TRBV11-3 and TRBJ2-7, with D possibly matching TRBD2 (5 bases). Trimming shortened V by 1 base and J by 6 bases, and 7 bases separated the two germline ends. Germline V lookup: CDR1 SGHNT, CDR2 YENEEA. This CDR3 contains 12 residues. The CDR3 DNA reads as TGTGCCAGCAGCTTAGGCGAGGGCGAGCAGTACTTC. It specifies CASSLGEGEQYF.

The genes are TRBV20-1 and TRBJ1-4, with 10 bases fitting TRBD1. Germline CDR1 DFQATT, CDR2 SNEGSKA (reference sequence). This CDR3 is built from 18 residues. Trimming at V came to 1 base and at J to 3 bases, leaving 11 bases not matched to a gene. CDR3 loop: CSARAAGQGTSANEKLFF. Here the CDR3 DNA reads TGCAGTGCTAGAGCCGCGGGACAGGGGACGAGCGCTAATGAAAAACTGTTTTTT.

The chain has TRBV6-2 or TRBV6-3 and TRBJ1-5, with TRBD1 identical over 7 bases. The V segment lost 6 bases and the J segment 3 bases; nucleotides outside the gene matches: 11. CDR1 is MNHEY, CDR2 SVGEGT, per germline. This CDR3 spans 16 amino acids. The CDR3 DNA sequence: TGTGCCAGCAGCCGAACCGGACAGGCGGACAATCAGCCCCAGCATTTT. This sequence encodes CASSRTGQADNQPQHF.

The CDR3 bases are TGTGCCAGCAGCTTGAGACTAACCGTCACAGATACGCAGTATTTT. Its protein is CASSLRLTVTDTQYF. This chain connects TRBV5-5 to TRBJ2-3; perhaps TRBD2 as D (5 bases). Trimming took off 1 base at V and 2 bases at J, with 11 bases between the two ends. The CDR3 is 15 residues long. Looked up from germline, CDR1 is SGHKS and CDR2 is YYEKEE (reference sequence).

The chain joins TRBV2 to TRBJ2-7; 9 bases are shared with TRBD2. The germline V gene encodes CDR1 SNHLY and CDR2 FYNNEI. The CDR3 is made up of 15 amino acids. V shed 1 base, J shed 3 bases, and the junction held 4 bases outside the gene matches. The CDR3, as DNA: TGTGCCAGCAGTGAAGGACTAGCGGAGAGCTACGAGCAGTACTTC. Amino acid sequence: CASSEGLAESYEQYF.

V and J are TRBV6-2 or TRBV6-3 and TRBJ2-1; a weak D match, TRBD1 (6 bases). From germline, CDR1 is MNHEY and CDR2 SVGEGT. The length of the CDR3 is 18 residues. V was pared by 1 base and J by 7 bases, with 23 bases between. The CDR3 bases are TGTGCCAGCAGTTACTACGAATCTTATTACAGGGACCGGAATGAGCAGTTCTTC. This translates into CASSYYESYYRDRNEQFF.

This clonotype was detected only a few times. The chain uses TRBV7-2 and TRBJ1-1, with TRBD1 matching over 7 bases. Germline CDR1 SGHTA, CDR2 FQGNSA. The V segment lost 2 bases and the J segment 2 bases; nucleotides outside the gene matches: 5. The CDR3 consists of 15 residues. The DNA for the CDR3 is TGTGCCAGCAGCTTAACAGGGGTGAAAAACACTGAAGCTTTCTTT. Protein product: CASSLTGVKNTEAFF.

This clonotype was observed a few times. The genes are TRBV5-1 and TRBJ1-5, with TRBD1 matching 7 bases. V dropped 0 bases and J dropped 5; count of bases not matched to a gene: 2. CDR1 SGHRS and CDR2 YFSETQ come from the germline V gene. The CDR3 spans 14 residues. The DNA of the CDR3 is TGCGCCAGCAGCTTGGAGGGGGCGGATCAGCCCCAGCATTTT. Encoded protein: CASSLEGADQPQHF. The whole variable domain, remainder taken from reference TRBV5-1 and TRBJ1-5, is KAGVTQTPRYLIKTRGQQVTLSCSPISGHRSVSWYQQTPGQGLQFLFEYFSETQRNKGNFPGRFSGRQFSNSRSEMNVSTLELGDSALYLCASSLEGADQPQHFGDGTRLSIL.

This clonotype was seen a few times. The genes are TRBV12-3 or TRBV12-4 and TRBJ1-3, with D maybe TRBD1 (6 bases). The CDR3 is 15 amino acids. Trimming cost V 2 bases and J 3 bases, with 11 bases left between them. The CDR3 bases are TGTGCCAGCAGTTTACCCAGGGGAGGTGGAAACACCATATATTTT. This codes for CASSLPRGGGNTIYF.

The genes are TRBV4-1 and TRBJ2-7; TRBD2 aligns across 7 bases. The CDR3 is 16 residues long. V lost 1 base, J lost 3 bases, and 9 bases stayed unmatched. CDR1 and CDR2 from the germline V gene are MGHRA and YSYEKL. The CDR3 DNA is TGCGCCAGCAGCCAAGGGTCCGGGGGGAATAGCTACGAGCAGTACTTC. Its protein is CASSQGSGGNSYEQYF.

This CDR3 is CASSFRRNTEAFF. The CDR3 nucleotides read TGTGCCAGCAGTTTCCGGCGGAACACTGAAGCTTTCTTT. The chain has TRBV27 and TRBJ1-1; D is unresolved. V was cut by 3 bases and J by 1 base, with 6 bases left in between. CDR1 and CDR2 (germline): MNHEY, SMNVEV (reference sequence). The CDR3 length is 13 residues.

The rearrangement joins TRBV20-1 to TRBJ2-3; D is perhaps TRBD2 (6 bases). The CDR3 runs to 13 residues. Looked up from germline, CDR1 is DFQATT and CDR2 is SNEGSKA (reference sequence). V lost 6 bases and J lost 6, with 16 bases in between. CDR3 loop: CSAWDREPDTQYF. The DNA for the CDR3 is TGCAGTGCCTGGGACCGGGAGCCGGATACGCAGTATTTT.

This clonotype was found a few times. V and J are TRBV29-1 and TRBJ1-2; the match to TRBD1 covers 8 bases. The germline V gene has CDR1 SQVTM and CDR2 ANQGSEA. Trimming took 3 bases from V and 4 from J; bases not matched to a gene: 4. The CDR3 totals 13 residues. The CDR3 nucleotides read TGCAGCGTTGAGGCAGGGGGCGTCTATGGCTACACCTTC. This translates into CSVEAGGVYGYTF.

The rearrangement joins TRBV3-1 to TRBJ1-6, with D uncertain. CDR1 LGHDT and CDR2 YNNKEL come from the germline V gene (reference sequence). V lost 3 bases to trimming and J lost 7 bases, with 10 bases between them. CDR3 length: 14 amino acids. CDR3 loop: CASSQGGLNSPLHF. For the CDR3, the DNA is TGTGCCAGCAGCCAGGGCGGTTTAAATTCACCCCTCCACTTT.

V is TRBV27 and J is TRBJ1-2; 10 positions agree with TRBD1. The J segment lost 2 bases and the V segment lost 5 bases, leaving 8 bases of the junction unmatched. CDR1 and CDR2 (germline): MNHEY, SMNVEV (reference sequence). The CDR3 contains 16 residues. CDR3 coding DNA: TGTGCCAGCAGTCTACAAAGGGGACAGGGGAACTATGGCTACACCTTC. Amino acid sequence: CASSLQRGQGNYGYTF.

This clonotype was seen a few times. The J gene is TRBJ2-7, the V gene TRBV7-2; D is possibly TRBD2 (6 bases). This CDR3 is 14 amino acids long. CDR1 is SGHTA, CDR2 FQGNSA, per germline. The V end lost 1 base, the J end lost 2 bases, and 9 bases lay between the germline ends. The CDR3 sequence is CASSLDWGAYEQYF. CDR3 DNA sequence: TGTGCCAGCAGCTTAGACTGGGGGGCCTACGAGCAGTACTTC.

The rearrangement uses TRBV27 and TRBJ1-5; maybe TRBD1 (5 bases). This CDR3 contains 16 residues. Germline V CDR1 and CDR2: MNHEY, SMNVEV (reference sequence). V lost 6 bases to trimming and J lost 0 bases, with 15 bases between them. The CDR3 region is CASRPTALHSNQPQHF. CDR3 bases: TGTGCCAGCAGACCGACAGCTCTCCATAGCAATCAGCCCCAGCATTTT.

This clonotype has a count of ten or more. This rearrangement joins TRBV5-6 to TRBJ1-4; no reliable D call. V was pared by 0 bases and J by 0 bases, with 9 bases between. Germline lookup yields CDR1 SGHDT and CDR2 YYEEEE. The CDR3 extends over 16 amino acids. CDR3 in amino acids: CASSLGPQATNEKLFF. CDR3 nucleotide sequence: TGTGCCAGCAGCTTGGGTCCTCAGGCAACTAATGAAAAACTGTTTTTT. The full variable domain, completed using reference TRBV5-6 and TRBJ1-4, is DAGVTQSPTHLIKTRGQQVTLRCSPKSGHDTVSWYQQALGQGPQFIFQYYEEEERQRGNFPDRFSGHQFPNYSSELNVNALLLGDSALYLCASSLGPQATNEKLFFGSGTQLSVL.

Ten or more counts support this clonotype. The chain uses TRBV28 and TRBJ2-7; 9 bases map to TRBD2. There are 16 residues in the CDR3. Germline loops: CDR1 MDHEN, CDR2 SYDVKM. V lost 7 bases, J lost 4 bases, and 14 bases stayed unmatched. CDR3 in amino acids: CASTGGGTSHSYEQYF. The CDR3 DNA is TGTGCCAGCACCGGAGGTGGGACTAGCCATTCTTACGAGCAGTACTTC. Based on the CDR3 plus reference TRBV28 and TRBJ2-7, the full variable domain is DVKVTQSSRYLVKRTGEKVFLECVQDMDHENMFWYRQDPGLGLRLIYFSYDVKMKEKGDIPEGYSVSREKKERFSLILESASTNQTSMYLCASTGGGTSHSYEQYFGPGTRLTVT.